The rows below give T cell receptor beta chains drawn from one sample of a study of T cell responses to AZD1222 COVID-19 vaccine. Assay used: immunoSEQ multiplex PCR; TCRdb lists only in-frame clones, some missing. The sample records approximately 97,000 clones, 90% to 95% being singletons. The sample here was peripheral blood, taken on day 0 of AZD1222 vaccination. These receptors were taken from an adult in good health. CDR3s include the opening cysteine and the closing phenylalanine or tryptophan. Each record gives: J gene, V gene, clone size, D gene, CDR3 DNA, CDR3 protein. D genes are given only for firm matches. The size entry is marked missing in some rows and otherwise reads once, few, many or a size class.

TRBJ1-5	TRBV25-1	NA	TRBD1	TGTGCCAGCAGTGGGACAGGACGACATCAGCCCCAGCATTTT	CASSGTGRHQPQHF
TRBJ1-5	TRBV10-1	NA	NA	TGCGCCAGCAGTCGGGCCTTAAATCAGCCCCAGCATTTT	CASSRALNQPQHF
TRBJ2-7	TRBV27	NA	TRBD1	TGTGCCAGCAGTTTAGGGGACAGGGCAGGGGACGAGCAGTACTTC	CASSLGDRAGDEQYF
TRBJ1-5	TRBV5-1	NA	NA	TGCGCCAGCAGCCCAAACCCAGGGGCGCAGCAGCCCCAGCATTTT	CASSPNPGAQQPQHF
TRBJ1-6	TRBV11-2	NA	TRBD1	TGTGCCAGCAGCTTGGTCGGACAGGGGAGGTCACCCCTCCACTTT	CASSLVGQGRSPLHF
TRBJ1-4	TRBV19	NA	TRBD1	TGTGCCAGTAGTATCCAGGGACAGGGGAGGATACGAGGTGAAAAACTGTTTTTT	CASSIQGQGRIRGEKLFF
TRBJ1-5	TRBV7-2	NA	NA	TGTGCCAGCAGCTCAACTTATTTCAATCAGCCCCAGCATTTT	CASSSTYFNQPQHF
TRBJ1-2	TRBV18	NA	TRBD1	TGTGCCAGCTCACCACGGGGACAGGGTCCTAACTATGGCTACACCTTC	CASSPRGQGPNYGYTF
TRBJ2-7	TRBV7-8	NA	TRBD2	TGTGCCAGCAGCTTAGATGGACTAGCGGGAGTTGAGCAGTACTTC	CASSLDGLAGVEQYF
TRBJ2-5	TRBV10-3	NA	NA	TGTGCCACCTGGGTAGGAGCGGAGCCCCAAGAGACCCAGTACTTC	CATWVGAEPQETQYF
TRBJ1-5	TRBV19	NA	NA	TGTGCCAGTAGTATAGGTCCCCACAGGAGGGGCTATAGCAATCAGCCCCAGCATTTT	CASSIGPHRRGYSNQPQHF
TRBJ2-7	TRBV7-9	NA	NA	TGTGCCAGCAGCTTAGTTCAGGGCTGGGAGCAGTACTTC	CASSLVQGWEQYF
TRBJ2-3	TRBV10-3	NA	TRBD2	TGTGCCATCAGTCGGACTAGCGGGAGGTGGGATACGCAGTATTTT	CAISRTSGRWDTQYF
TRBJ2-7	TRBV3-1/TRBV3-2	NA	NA	TGTGCCAGCAGCCTCCGAAGTATCTCCTACGAGCAGTACTTC	CASSLRSISYEQYF
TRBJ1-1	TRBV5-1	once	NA	TGCGCCAGCAGCTTGGGGAGGGGCACTGAAGCTTTCTTT	CASSLGRGTEAFF
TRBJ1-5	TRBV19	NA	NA	TGTGCCAGTAGTTGGGGGAAGGGTCAGCCCCAGCATTTT	CASSWGKGQPQHF
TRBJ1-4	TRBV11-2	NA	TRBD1	TGTGCCAGCAGCCCCGGACAGGGGGCTAATGAAAAACTGTTTTTT	CASSPGQGANEKLFF
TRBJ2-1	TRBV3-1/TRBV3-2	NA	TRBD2	TGTGCCAGCAGCGCCGACATACGGCGACTAGCGGGAGGCGATGAGCAGTTCTTC	CASSADIRRLAGGDEQFF
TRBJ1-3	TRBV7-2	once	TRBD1	TGTGCCAGCAGTATAAACAGACAGGGCTCTGGAAACACCGTATATTTT	CASSINRQGSGNTVYF
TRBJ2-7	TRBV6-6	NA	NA	TGTGCCAGCAGCCGGGACCGCGAACCCTCCTACGAGCAGTACTTC	CASSRDREPSYEQYF
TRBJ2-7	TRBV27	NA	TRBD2	TGTGCCAGCAGCCAAATAACACTAGCGGGAGCGTACGAGCAGTACTTC	CASSQITLAGAYEQYF
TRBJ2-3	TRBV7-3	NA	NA	TGTGCCAGCAGTTTAAGGGCAAGCACAGATACGCAGTATTTT	CASSLRASTDTQYF
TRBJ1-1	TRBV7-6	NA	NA	TGTGCCAGCAGCTTAGCAGAGGGCTGGAACACTGAAGCTTTCTTT	CASSLAEGWNTEAFF
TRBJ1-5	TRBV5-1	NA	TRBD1	TGCGCCAGCTGTACTCCGGGACAGGGGAACGCCTCCTATAGCAATCAGCCCCAGCATTTT	CASCTPGQGNASYSNQPQHF
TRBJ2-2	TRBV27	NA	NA	TGTGCCAGCAGCCTTGTTTGGGAGACCGGGGAGCTGTTTTTT	CASSLVWETGELFF
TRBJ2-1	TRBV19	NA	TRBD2	TGTGCCAGTAGTATAAGTGGAACGGGAGGGGTTTACAATGAGCAGTTCTTC	CASSISGTGGVYNEQFF
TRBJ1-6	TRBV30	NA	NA	TGTGCCTGGGGGGGGGCACCTTATAATTCACCCCTCCACTTT	CAWGGAPYNSPLHF
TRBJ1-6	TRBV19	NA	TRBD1	TGTGCCAGTAGTGACAGGGCATCCAATAATTCACCCCTCCACTTT	CASSDRASNNSPLHF
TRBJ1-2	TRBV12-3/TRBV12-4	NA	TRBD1	TGTGCCAGCAGCCCTGACAGGGCCGAATGCACCTTC	CASSPDRAECTF
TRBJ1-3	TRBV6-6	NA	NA	TGTGCCAGCGGCGCGGGGGCTGGAAACACCATATATTTT	CASGAGAGNTIYF
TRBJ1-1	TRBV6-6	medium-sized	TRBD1	TGTGCTACCGCCGGCGGGCAGGGGGCCTCTGAAGCTTTCTTT	CATAGGQGASEAFF
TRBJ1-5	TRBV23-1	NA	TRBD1	TGCGCCAGCAGTCCTCAGCAACCGCAGACAGGGAAATTCAGATGTCAGCCCCAGCATTTT	CASSPQQPQTGKFRCQPQHF
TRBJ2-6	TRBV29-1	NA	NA	TGCAGCGTAGGGATTTCCTCGGGGGCCAACGTCCTGACTTTC	CSVGISSGANVLTF
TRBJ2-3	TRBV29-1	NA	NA	TGCAGCGGAAGCGAAGTAGCCGGATCAGATACGCAGTATTTT	CSGSEVAGSDTQYF
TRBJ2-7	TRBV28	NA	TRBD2	TGTGCCAGCAGGCCAGGGACTAACTCCTACGAGCAGTACTTC	CASRPGTNSYEQYF